These 4 T cell receptor beta chains came from one sample sequenced in a study of T-cell reconstitution after alpha-beta-depleted transplantation in children. The TCRbeta library was prepared with unique molecular identifiers. MiXCR, run by TCRdb on the PCR reads, gives a single entry per CDR3 protein. The table lists hundreds of thousands of distinct CDR3 sequences, 13% of them singletons. This material consisted of PBMCs, mostly from graft donor cells, taken 360 days after TCRalphabeta/CD19-depleted stem cell transplant. Receptors were obtained from a male patient younger than 18 who had a stem cell transplant for acute myeloid leukemia, so the T cells may come from the graft donor.

As regards this clonotype: At one end, the junction sequence differs from germline, possibly due to a read error. The V call is TRBV7-3, the J call TRBJ2-1, with 13 positions matching TRBD2. Germline CDR1 SGHTA, CDR2 FQGTGA. This CDR3 region has 15 residues. The CDR3 DNA follows: TGTGCCAGCAGCTCAACCGGGACTAGCGGGATGAAGGTCATCTTC. Protein: CASSSTGTSGMKVIF.

This clonotype was seen more than once but under ten times. V gene TRBV29-1 combines with J gene TRBJ2-7; 9 bases line up with TRBD1. J lost 3 bases, V lost 0 bases, and 12 bases had no gene match. The CDR3 runs 17 residues. Germline CDR1 reads SQVTM; CDR2 reads ANQGSEA. CDR3 residues: CSVEEWGPGQGVYEQYF. The CDR3 DNA sequence: TGCAGCGTTGAAGAATGGGGACCGGGACAGGGTGTCTACGAGCAGTACTTC.

This clonotype has just a few counts. J is TRBJ2-3 and V is TRBV12-3 or TRBV12-4; D is undetermined. Trimming removed 6 bases from V and 2 bases from J, with 15 bases in between. This CDR3 comprises 15 residues. CDR3: CASSAFVGLTDTQYF. The CDR3 nucleotides read TGTGCCAGCAGCGCGTTTGTCGGCCTCACAGATACGCAGTATTTT.

The chain uses TRBV29-1 and TRBJ2-7; maybe TRBD1 (5 bases). Germline V gives CDR1 SQVTM, CDR2 ANQGSEA. The CDR3 runs to 10 residues. V was shortened by 4 bases and J by 10 bases, with 11 bases between the two germline ends. CDR3 in DNA: TGCAGCGTTGTGGGGCCGGTACAGTACTTC. Translated: CSVVGPVQYF.